These 27 T cell receptor beta chains share one sample of origin, sequenced in a study of regulatory T cells in long-lasting Graves disease. Researchers made TCR beta libraries by using iRepertoire HTBI primers and running Arm-PCR on CDR3 regions. TCRdb called the multiplex PCR reads again in MiXCR, with one record for every CDR3 protein. The sample has under 450,000 distinct CDR3 sequences; roughly 25% are singletons. As to time point: persistent/refractory GD, antithyroid drugs over 5 years with positive TRAb. Scientists built the TCR library using RNA that was extracted from PBMCs. The sequencing used peripheral blood mononuclear cells (PBMCs), collected when the disease was refractory, from a patient treated with antithyroid drugs. These receptors all come from a woman aged 40 to 55 with Graves disease.

There are a few counts of this clonotype. V gene TRBV27 combines with J gene TRBJ2-4; a possible D gene is TRBD1 (6 bases). This CDR3 is 14 amino acids long. CDR1 is MNHEY, CDR2 SMNVEV, per germline (reference sequence). Trimming cost V 3 bases and J 6 bases, with 12 bases left between them. For the CDR3, the DNA is TGTGCCAGCAGTTTTAACAGGGACATAAACATTCAGTACTTC. Amino acid sequence: CASSFNRDINIQYF.

This clonotype has a count of ten or more. The gene calls are TRBV6-1 and TRBJ1-5; TRBD1 might be the D (6 bases). The germline gives CDR1 MNHNS, CDR2 SASEGT. V was clipped by 2 bases and J by 2 bases, with 13 bases between them. This CDR3 region has 16 residues. CDR3 DNA sequence: TGTGCCAGCAGTGAACGGACAGCCTTTCGCAATCAGCCCCAGCATTTT. Encoded protein: CASSERTAFRNQPQHF.

In the case of this clonotype: A much larger clone lies a single base off, so this may be a read error. The V gene is TRBV25-1, the J gene TRBJ2-7; TRBD2 agrees at 7 bases. J was trimmed by 2 bases and V by 4 bases; bases with no gene match: 5. The CDR3 runs to 14 residues. Germline CDR1 reads MGHDK; CDR2 reads SYGVNS. The CDR3 spells CASSVVLAPYEQYF. Written as DNA, the CDR3 is TGTGCCAGCAGTGTGGTACTAGCGCCCTACGAGCAGTACTTC.

This clonotype was seen a handful of times. The chain couples TRBV20-1 to TRBJ2-4, with D hard to call. The germline V gene encodes CDR1 DFQATT and CDR2 SNEGSKA (reference sequence). CDR3 length: 17 amino acids. Trimming pared 1 base from V and 0 bases from J, leaving 16 bases between. CDR3 sequence (DNA): TGCAGTGCTAGAGTGACCCCGGTACTGCTAGCCAAAAACATTCAGTACTTC. This codes for CSARVTPVLLAKNIQYF.

In this sample, this clonotype turned up many times. J is TRBJ2-7 and V is TRBV7-9; D is uncertain. V was shortened by 3 bases and J by 4 bases, with 4 bases between the two germline ends. The germline gives CDR1 SEHNR, CDR2 FQNEAQ (reference sequence). CDR3 length: 11 amino acids. Here the CDR3 reads CASSFMYEQYF. CDR3 bases: TGTGCCAGCAGCTTCATGTACGAGCAGTACTTC.

This chain uses TRBV28 with TRBJ1-3; maybe TRBD1 (5 bases). The CDR3 totals 16 residues. Germline V lookup: CDR1 MDHEN, CDR2 SYDVKM. The V gene lost 6 bases and the J gene lost 4 bases, with 19 bases spanning the gap. CDR3 loop: CASSPGPFISGNTIYF. CDR3 coding DNA: TGTGCCAGCAGCCCGGGACCCTTCATCTCAGGAAACACCATATATTTT.

Notes on this clonotype: An end of the junction differs from the germline gene, which may be a read error. The chain couples TRBV28 to TRBJ2-5; a possible D gene is TRBD2 (6 bases). This CDR3 spans 11 amino acids. The germline CDR1 and CDR2 sequences are MDHEN and SYDVKM. In DNA, the CDR3 is TGTGCCAGCAGTCGGGACTCACTAAAACACTTC. Protein product: CASSRDSLKHF.

The rearrangement links TRBV9 to TRBJ2-7; D gene uncertain. V shed 0 bases and J shed 7 bases, with 14 bases lying between them. The CDR3 consists of 14 residues. Germline CDR1 SGDLS, CDR2 YYNGEE. As DNA, the CDR3 is TGTGCCAGCAGCGTAGTTTCTAGTTCGAGGGAGCAGTACTTC. Translating it yields CASSVVSSSREQYF.

In its sample, this clonotype was seen a few times. In DNA form, the CDR3 reads TGTGCCAGCAGTTTAGGCCGGGACTCTCTCTCCTACGAGCAGTACTTC. It encodes CASSLGRDSLSYEQYF. The chain couples TRBV27 to TRBJ2-7, with a possible D match to TRBD2 (6 bases). CDR3 length equals 16 residues. Germline-derived CDR1 and CDR2 are MNHEY and SMNVEV (reference sequence). Trimming cost V 2 bases and J 0 bases, with 14 bases left between them.

This clonotype was picked up many times. This chain connects TRBV28 to TRBJ2-7; D might be TRBD2 (6 bases). The CDR3 has 12 amino acids. Germline CDR1 reads MDHEN; CDR2 reads SYDVKM. V gave up 6 bases and J gave up 6 bases, with 12 bases separating them. DNA of the CDR3: TGTGCCAGCAGACCGCCCGGGAGCGAGCAGTACTTC. Its translation is CASRPPGSEQYF.

As to this clonotype: Compared with germline, one end of the junction differs, possibly owing to a read error. The chain employs TRBV6-1 and TRBJ1-5; no reliable D call. The CDR3 contains 14 residues. Germline V gene lookup returns CDR1 MNHNS and CDR2 SASEGT. The CDR3 region is CASSVIFSSQPQHF. The CDR3 coding sequence is TGTGCCAGCAGTGTTATTTTTAGCAGTCAGCCCCAGCATTTT.

This clonotype was counted at least ten times. The chain is built from TRBV2 and TRBJ2-5; 10 nucleotides agree with TRBD2. The CDR3 sequence is 17 residues long. Losses at the gene ends were 0 bases for V and 3 bases for J; bases not matched to a gene: 7. The germline V gene has CDR1 SNHLY and CDR2 FYNNEI. CDR3 bases: TGTGCCAGCAGTGAAGCGGCTGACCTAGCGGGAGAAGAGACCCAGTACTTC. Its translation is CASSEAADLAGEETQYF.

This clonotype was found many times. The chain has TRBV20-1 and TRBJ1-1; D gene ambiguous. Trimming removed 6 bases at V and 4 bases at J, with 18 bases between. The CDR3 extends over 14 amino acids. From germline, CDR1 is DFQATT and CDR2 SNEGSKA (reference sequence). The CDR3 protein is CSAALRSLSTEAFF. DNA for the CDR3: TGCAGTGCAGCGTTACGTTCACTGTCCACTGAAGCTTTCTTT.

There are many counts of this clonotype. This chain uses TRBV28 with TRBJ1-2; possible D gene TRBD1, 6 bases. The germline CDR1 and CDR2 sequences are MDHEN and SYDVKM. The ends were cut back, 4 bases at V and 4 bases at J, with 7 bases in the middle. This CDR3 is 12 amino acids long. The CDR3 spells CASSYRVYGYTF. CDR3 in DNA: TGTGCCAGCAGTTACAGGGTCTATGGCTACACCTTC.

This clonotype was recorded many times. The CDR3 here is CASSEAWANYGYTF. The CDR3 bases are TGTGCCAGCAGTGAAGCGTGGGCAAACTATGGCTACACCTTC. The chain carries TRBV2 and TRBJ1-2; D gene ambiguous. The germline V and J ends were trimmed by 0 bases and 2 bases, with 7 bases remaining between them. This CDR3 comprises 14 residues. Germline values: CDR1 SNHLY, CDR2 FYNNEI.

Concerning this clonotype: A much larger clone is a single base away; this may be a read error. The V and J genes are TRBV6-1 and TRBJ1-4; D is unclear. CDR1 is MNHNS, CDR2 SASEGT, per germline. This CDR3 region has 14 residues. The CDR3 region has the DNA TGTGCCAGCAGAAAAGTTGCAACTAATGAAAAACCGTTTTTT. Amino acid sequence: CASRKVATNEKPFF.

This clonotype was recorded at least ten times. The CDR3: CASSTYRGRNEQYF. CDR3 bases: TGTGCCAGCAGCACTTACAGGGGGCGGAACGAGCAGTACTTC. The chain is built from TRBV2 and TRBJ2-7; TRBD1 matches at 9 bases. The CDR3 spans 14 residues. The ends lost 6 bases at V and 5 bases at J; junction bases unmatched: 8. Germline loops: CDR1 SNHLY, CDR2 FYNNEI.

The V call is TRBV5-8, the J call TRBJ1-5; D unresolved. CDR3 length: 15 amino acids. With 0 bases removed from V and 0 bases from J, the gap between germline ends came to 7 bases. Germline CDR1 and CDR2: SGHTS and YDEGEE. The CDR3 sequence: CASSLGSHSNQPQHF. For the CDR3, the DNA is TGTGCCAGCAGCTTGGGGTCCCATAGCAATCAGCCCCAGCATTTT.

The rearrangement uses TRBV6-4 and TRBJ2-7; 7 bases align to TRBD1. This CDR3 region has 14 residues. Unmatched junction bases numbered 12, after V lost 10 bases and J lost 3 bases. The V gene's germline CDR1 is MRHNA and CDR2 SNTAGT. The CDR3 reads CANELVRDSYEQYF. In DNA form, the CDR3 reads TGTGCCAACGAACTAGTCCGGGACAGCTACGAGCAGTACTTC.

Ten or more counts support this clonotype. The rearrangement links TRBV6-1 to TRBJ2-5; 7 bases line up with TRBD2. With 10 bases clipped from V and 5 bases from J, the junction kept 7 bases outside the gene matches. Germline CDR1 reads MNHNS; CDR2 reads SASEGT. The CDR3 covers 12 residues. CDR3 sequence (DNA): TGTGCCACCGCGGGAGAGTCGGAGACCCAGTACTTC. Its protein is CATAGESETQYF.

V usage is TRBV30 and J usage is TRBJ1-2, with 7 positions matching TRBD1. Per the germline V gene, CDR1 is GTSNPN and CDR2 is SVGIG (reference sequence). Losses at the gene ends were 3 bases for V and 5 bases for J; bases not matched to a gene: 33. CDR3 length: 22 amino acids. The CDR3 DNA reads TGTGCCTGGAGAGAAGGGACAGCCTTCGCCCCGGAACCTAAATCGAACCTTTATGGCTACACCTTC. Translating gives CAWREGTAFAPEPKSNLYGYTF.

To note about this clonotype: A read error may produce the germline difference seen at one junction end. This sequence joins TRBV6-5 and TRBJ1-1, with D hard to call. Germline V CDR1 and CDR2: MNHEY, SVGAGI. The CDR3 is made up of 14 amino acids. For the CDR3, the DNA is TGTGCCGGCAGTTACTCCCTCCTGAACACTGAAGCTTTCTTT. This gives the protein CAGSYSLLNTEAFF.

This clonotype has a count of ten or more. The rearrangement uses TRBV7-8 and TRBJ2-5; 7 nucleotides agree with TRBD2. Germline V gene data show CDR1 as SGHVS and CDR2 as FQNEAQ. The CDR3 is 16 amino acids. The junction had 12 bases not matched to a gene; V was cut back by 3 bases and J by 5 bases. CDR3 sequence reads: CASSFGRGRVVETQYF. The CDR3 nucleotides read TGTGCCAGCAGCTTCGGCCGCGGGAGAGTAGTGGAGACCCAGTACTTC.

This clonotype came up many times. The DNA of the CDR3 is TGTGCCAGCAGCTTCGAATGGGTAAACTTCTCCTACGAGCAGTACTTC. It is translated as CASSFEWVNFSYEQYF. The genes are TRBV28 and TRBJ2-7; D unresolved. The germline V gene has CDR1 MDHEN and CDR2 SYDVKM. Trimming shortened V by 6 bases and J by 0 bases, and 18 bases separated the two germline ends. The CDR3 length is 16 residues. Looking up the rest from reference TRBV28 and TRBJ2-7 gives the full variable domain: DVKVTQSSRYLVKRTGEKVFLECVQDMDHENMFWYRQDPGLGLRLIYFSYDVKMKEKGDIPEGYSVSREKKERFSLILESASTNQTSMYLCASSFEWVNFSYEQYFGPGTRLTVT.

This clonotype was counted at least ten times. The chain combines TRBV2 with TRBJ1-5, with D maybe TRBD1 (5 bases). Germline V lookup: CDR1 SNHLY, CDR2 FYNNEI. The CDR3 totals 15 residues. Trimming took off 5 bases at V and 4 bases at J, with 15 bases between the two ends. The CDR3 DNA reads as TGTGCCAGCAGTTTCGACAGTGCTGGAAATCAGCCCCAGCATTTT. Translating gives CASSFDSAGNQPQHF. Looking up the rest from reference TRBV2 and TRBJ1-5 gives the full variable domain: EPEVTQTPSHQVTQMGQEVILRCVPISNHLYFYWYRQILGQKVEFLVSFYNNEISEKSEIFDDQFSVERPDGSNFTLKIRSTKLEDSAMYFCASSFDSAGNQPQHFGDGTRLSIL.

Many counts were recorded for this clonotype. The chain has TRBV20-1 and TRBJ1-1; tentative D call: TRBD1 (5 bases). The CDR3 spans 15 residues. Trimming removed 0 bases from V and 0 bases from J, with 11 bases in between. CDR1 is DFQATT, CDR2 SNEGSKA, per germline (reference sequence). The CDR3 bases are TGCAGTGCTAGAGATCTGGGGGGAATGAACACTGAAGCTTTCTTT. The encoded protein is CSARDLGGMNTEAFF.

This chain connects TRBV20-1 to TRBJ2-2; 9 nucleotides match TRBD2. In germline, CDR1 is DFQATT, CDR2 SNEGSKA (reference sequence). The CDR3 spans 15 residues. V gave up 1 base and J gave up 5 bases; unmatched junction bases: 5. CDR3 loop: CSARVSGGGTGELFF. The CDR3 coding sequence is TGCAGTGCTAGAGTTAGCGGGGGAGGTACCGGGGAGCTGTTTTTT.